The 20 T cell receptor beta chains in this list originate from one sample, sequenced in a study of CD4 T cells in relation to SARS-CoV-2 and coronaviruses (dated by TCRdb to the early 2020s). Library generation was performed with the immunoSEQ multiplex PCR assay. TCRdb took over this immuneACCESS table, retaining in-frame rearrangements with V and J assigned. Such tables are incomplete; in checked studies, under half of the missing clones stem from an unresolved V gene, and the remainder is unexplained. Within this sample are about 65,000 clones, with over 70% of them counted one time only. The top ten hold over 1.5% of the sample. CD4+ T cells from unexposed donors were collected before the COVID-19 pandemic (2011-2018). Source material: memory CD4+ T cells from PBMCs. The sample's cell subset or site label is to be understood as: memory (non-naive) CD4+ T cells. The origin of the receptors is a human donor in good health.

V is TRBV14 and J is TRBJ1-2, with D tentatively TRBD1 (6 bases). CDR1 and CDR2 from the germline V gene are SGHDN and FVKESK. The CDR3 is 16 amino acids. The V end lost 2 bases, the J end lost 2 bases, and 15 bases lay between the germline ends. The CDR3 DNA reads TGTGCCAGCAGCCAATACCCCGGGCAGGGGAACTATGGCTACACCTTC. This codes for CASSQYPGQGNYGYTF.

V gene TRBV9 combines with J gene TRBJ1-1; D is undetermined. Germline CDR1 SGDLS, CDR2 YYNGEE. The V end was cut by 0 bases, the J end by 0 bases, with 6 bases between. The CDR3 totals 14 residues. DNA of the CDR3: TGTGCCAGCAGCGTAGCCCCGATGAACACTGAAGCTTTCTTT. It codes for CASSVAPMNTEAFF.

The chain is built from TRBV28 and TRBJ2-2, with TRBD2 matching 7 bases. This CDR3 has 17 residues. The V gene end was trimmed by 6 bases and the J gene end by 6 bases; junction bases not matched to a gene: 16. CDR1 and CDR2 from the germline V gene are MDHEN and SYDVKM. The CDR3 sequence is CASRFSRTRGPSGELFF. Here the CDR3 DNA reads TGTGCCAGCAGATTTTCCCGGACTAGAGGACCATCCGGGGAGCTGTTTTTT. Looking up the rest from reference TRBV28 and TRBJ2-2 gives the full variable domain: DVKVTQSSRYLVKRTGEKVFLECVQDMDHENMFWYRQDPGLGLRLIYFSYDVKMKEKGDIPEGYSVSREKKERFSLILESASTNQTSMYLCASRFSRTRGPSGELFFGEGSRLTVL.

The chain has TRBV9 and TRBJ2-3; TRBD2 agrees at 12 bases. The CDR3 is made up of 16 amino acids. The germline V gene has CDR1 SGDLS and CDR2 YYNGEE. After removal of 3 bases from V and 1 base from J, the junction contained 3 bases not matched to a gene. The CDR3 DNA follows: TGTGCCAGCAGCGGGCGGACTAGCGGGGGCACAGATACGCAGTATTTT. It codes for CASSGRTSGGTDTQYF.

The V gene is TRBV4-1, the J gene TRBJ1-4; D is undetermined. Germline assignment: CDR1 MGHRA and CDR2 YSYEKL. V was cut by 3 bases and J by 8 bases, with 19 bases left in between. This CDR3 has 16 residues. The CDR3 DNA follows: TGCGCCAGCAGCCAGAAAGGAGGGAGGTTTGAAGAAAAACTGTTTTTT. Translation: CASSQKGGRFEEKLFF.

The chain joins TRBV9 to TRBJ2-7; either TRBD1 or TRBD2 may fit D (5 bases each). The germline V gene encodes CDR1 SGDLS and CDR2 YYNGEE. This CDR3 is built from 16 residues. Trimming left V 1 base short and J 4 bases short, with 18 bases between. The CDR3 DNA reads TGTGCCAGCAGCGTAAGGGACCTACCCCTTCGGTACGAGCAGTACTTC. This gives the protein CASSVRDLPLRYEQYF.

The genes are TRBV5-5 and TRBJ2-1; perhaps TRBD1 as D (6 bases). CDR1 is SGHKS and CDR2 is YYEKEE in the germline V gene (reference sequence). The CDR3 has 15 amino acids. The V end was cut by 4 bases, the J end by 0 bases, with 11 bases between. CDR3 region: CASSLQGASYNEQFF. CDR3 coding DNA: TGTGCCAGCAGCCTACAGGGTGCCTCCTACAATGAGCAGTTCTTC. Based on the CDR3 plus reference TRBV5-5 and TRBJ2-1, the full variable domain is DAGVTQSPTHLIKTRGQQVTLRCSPISGHKSVSWYQQVLGQGPQFIFQYYEKEERGRGNFPDRFSARQFPNYSSELNVNALLLGDSALYLCASSLQGASYNEQFFGPGTRLTVL.

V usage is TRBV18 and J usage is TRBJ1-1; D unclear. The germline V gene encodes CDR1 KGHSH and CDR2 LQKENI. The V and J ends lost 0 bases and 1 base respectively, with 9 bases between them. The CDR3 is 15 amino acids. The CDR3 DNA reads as TGTGCCAGCTCACCACCGGGGAGGTCGAACACTGAAGCTTTCTTT. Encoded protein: CASSPPGRSNTEAFF.

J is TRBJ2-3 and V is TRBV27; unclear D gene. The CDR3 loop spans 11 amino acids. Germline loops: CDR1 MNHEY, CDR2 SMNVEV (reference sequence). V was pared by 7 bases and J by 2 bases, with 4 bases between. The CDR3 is CASTPTDTQYF. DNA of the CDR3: TGTGCCAGCACCCCCACAGATACGCAGTATTTT.

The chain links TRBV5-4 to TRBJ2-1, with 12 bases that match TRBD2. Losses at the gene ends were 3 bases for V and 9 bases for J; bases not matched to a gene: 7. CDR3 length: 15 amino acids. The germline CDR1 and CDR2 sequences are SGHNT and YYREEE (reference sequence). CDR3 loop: CASSSKTSGRGEQFF. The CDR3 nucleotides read TGTGCCAGCAGCTCAAAGACTAGCGGGAGAGGTGAGCAGTTCTTC.

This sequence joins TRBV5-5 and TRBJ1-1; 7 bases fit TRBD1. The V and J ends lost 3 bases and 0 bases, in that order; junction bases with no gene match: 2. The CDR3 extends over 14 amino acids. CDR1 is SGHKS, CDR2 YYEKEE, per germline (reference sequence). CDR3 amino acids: CASSYGTVNTEAFF. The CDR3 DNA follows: TGTGCCAGCAGCTACGGGACAGTGAACACTGAAGCTTTCTTT.

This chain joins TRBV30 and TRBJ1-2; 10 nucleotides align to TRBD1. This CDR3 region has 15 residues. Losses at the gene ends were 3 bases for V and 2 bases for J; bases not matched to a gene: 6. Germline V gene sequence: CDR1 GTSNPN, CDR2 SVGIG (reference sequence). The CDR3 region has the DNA TGTGCCTGGAGGCAGCGGGACAGGGGCAACTATGGCTACACCTTC. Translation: CAWRQRDRGNYGYTF.

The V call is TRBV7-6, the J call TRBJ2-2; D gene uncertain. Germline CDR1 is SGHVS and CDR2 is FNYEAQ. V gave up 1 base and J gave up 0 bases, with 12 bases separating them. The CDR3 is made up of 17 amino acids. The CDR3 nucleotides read TGTGCCAGCAGCTTAGTTGGCGGTACTACGAACACCGGGGAGCTGTTTTTT. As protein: CASSLVGGTTNTGELFF.

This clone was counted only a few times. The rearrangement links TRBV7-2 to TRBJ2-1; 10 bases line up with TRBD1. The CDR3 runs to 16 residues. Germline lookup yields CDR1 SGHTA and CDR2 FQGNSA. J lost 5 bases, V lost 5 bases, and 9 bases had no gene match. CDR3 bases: TGTGCCAGCAGCGTAGGGGGACAGGGGATCAACAATGAGCAGTTCTTC. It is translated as CASSVGGQGINNEQFF.

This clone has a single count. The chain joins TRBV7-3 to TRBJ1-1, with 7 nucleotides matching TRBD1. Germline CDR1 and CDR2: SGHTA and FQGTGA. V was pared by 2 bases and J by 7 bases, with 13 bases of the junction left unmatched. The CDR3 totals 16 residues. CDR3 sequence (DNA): TGTGCCAGCAGCTTAGGTCCCCGACAGGGTTCCCTTGAAGCTTTCTTT. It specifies CASSLGPRQGSLEAFF.

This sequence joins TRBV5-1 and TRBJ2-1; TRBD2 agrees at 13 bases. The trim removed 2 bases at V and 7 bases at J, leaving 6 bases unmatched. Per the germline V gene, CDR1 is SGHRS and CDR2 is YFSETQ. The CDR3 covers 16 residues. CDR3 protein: CASSLTLAGGPNEQFF. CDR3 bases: TGCGCCAGCAGCTTAACACTAGCGGGAGGGCCAAATGAGCAGTTCTTC.

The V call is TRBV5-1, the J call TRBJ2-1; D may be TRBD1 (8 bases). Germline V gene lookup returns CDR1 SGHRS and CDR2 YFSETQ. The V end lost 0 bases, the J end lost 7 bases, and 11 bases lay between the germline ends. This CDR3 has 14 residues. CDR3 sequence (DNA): TGCGCCAGCAGCTTGGAACAGGGGGGGAATGAGCAGTTCTTC. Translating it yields CASSLEQGGNEQFF.

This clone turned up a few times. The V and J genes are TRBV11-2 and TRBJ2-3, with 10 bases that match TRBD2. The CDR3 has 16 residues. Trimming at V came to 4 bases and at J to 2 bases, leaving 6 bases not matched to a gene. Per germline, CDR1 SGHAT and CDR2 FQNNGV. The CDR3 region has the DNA TGTGCCAGCAGCTCTAGCGGGGGACAGCACACAGATACGCAGTATTTT. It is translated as CASSSSGGQHTDTQYF.

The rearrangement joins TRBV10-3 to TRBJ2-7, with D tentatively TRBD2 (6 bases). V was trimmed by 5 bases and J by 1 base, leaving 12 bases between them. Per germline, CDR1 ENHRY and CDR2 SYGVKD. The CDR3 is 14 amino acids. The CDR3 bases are TGTGCCATCAGTCTGTCGCGGGGATCCTACGAGCAGTACTTC. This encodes CAISLSRGSYEQYF.

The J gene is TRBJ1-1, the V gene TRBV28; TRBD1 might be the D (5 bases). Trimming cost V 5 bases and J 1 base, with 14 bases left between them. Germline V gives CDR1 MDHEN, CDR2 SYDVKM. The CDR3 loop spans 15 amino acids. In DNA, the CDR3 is TGTGCCAGCAGTAAGTACAGGAGAAGGAACACTGAAGCTTTCTTT. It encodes CASSKYRRRNTEAFF.